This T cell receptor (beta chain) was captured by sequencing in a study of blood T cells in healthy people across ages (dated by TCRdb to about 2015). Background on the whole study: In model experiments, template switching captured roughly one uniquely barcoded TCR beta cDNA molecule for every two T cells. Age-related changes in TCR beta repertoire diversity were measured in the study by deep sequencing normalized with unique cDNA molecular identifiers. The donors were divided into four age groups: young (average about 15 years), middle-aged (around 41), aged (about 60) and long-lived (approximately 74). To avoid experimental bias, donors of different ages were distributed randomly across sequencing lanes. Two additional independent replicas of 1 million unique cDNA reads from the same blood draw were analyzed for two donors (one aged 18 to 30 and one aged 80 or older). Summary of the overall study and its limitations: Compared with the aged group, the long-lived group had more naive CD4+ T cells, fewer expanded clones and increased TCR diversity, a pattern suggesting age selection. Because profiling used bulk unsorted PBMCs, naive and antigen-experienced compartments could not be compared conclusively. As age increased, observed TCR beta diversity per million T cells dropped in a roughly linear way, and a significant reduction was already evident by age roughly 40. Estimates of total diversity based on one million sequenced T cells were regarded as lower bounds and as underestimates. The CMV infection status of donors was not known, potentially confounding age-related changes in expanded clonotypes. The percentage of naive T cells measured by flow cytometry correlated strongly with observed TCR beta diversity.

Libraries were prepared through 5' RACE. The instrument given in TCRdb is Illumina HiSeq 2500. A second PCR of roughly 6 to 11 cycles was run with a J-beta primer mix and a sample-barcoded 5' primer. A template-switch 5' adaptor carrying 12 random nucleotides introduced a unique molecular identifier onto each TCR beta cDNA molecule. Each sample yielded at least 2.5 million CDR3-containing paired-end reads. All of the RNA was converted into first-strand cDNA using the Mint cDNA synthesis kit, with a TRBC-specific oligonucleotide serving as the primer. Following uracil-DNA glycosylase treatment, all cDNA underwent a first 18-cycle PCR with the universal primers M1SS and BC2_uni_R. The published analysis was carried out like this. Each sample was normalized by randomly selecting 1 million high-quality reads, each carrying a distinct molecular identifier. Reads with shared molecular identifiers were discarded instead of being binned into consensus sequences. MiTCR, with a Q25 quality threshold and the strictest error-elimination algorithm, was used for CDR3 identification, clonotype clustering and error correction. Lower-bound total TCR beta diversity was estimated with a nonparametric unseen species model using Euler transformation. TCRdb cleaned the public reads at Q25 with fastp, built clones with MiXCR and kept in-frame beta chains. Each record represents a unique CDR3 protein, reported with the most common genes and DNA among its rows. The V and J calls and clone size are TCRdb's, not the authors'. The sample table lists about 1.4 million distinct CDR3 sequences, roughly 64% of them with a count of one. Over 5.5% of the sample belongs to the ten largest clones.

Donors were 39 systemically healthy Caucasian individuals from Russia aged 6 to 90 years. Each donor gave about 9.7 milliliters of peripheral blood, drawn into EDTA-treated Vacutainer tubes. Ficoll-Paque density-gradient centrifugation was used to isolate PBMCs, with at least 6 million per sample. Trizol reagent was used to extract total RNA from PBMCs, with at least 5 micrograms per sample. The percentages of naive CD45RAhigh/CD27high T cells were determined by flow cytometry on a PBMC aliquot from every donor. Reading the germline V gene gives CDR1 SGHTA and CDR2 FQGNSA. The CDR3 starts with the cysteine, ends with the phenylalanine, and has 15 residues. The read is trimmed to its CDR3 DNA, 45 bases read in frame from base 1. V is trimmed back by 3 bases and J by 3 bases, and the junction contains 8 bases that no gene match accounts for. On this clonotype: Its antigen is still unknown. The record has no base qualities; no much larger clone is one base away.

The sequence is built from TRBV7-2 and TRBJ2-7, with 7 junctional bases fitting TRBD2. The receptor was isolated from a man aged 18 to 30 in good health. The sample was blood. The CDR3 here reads CASSLGGRSLYEQYF. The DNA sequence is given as TGTGCCAGCAGCTTGGGAGGGAGGAGCCTCTACGAGCAGTACTTC.